The 32 T cell receptor beta chains reported below all come from one sample, sequenced in a study of OX40 agonist ivuxolimab in advanced cancers. Profiled with immunoSEQ multiplex PCR; TCRdb holds only in-frame clones, not every one. The sample has roughly 50,000 clones, 86% seen once. This material consisted of CD4+ or CD8+ T cells sorted from blood, taken in a trial of the OX40 agonist ivuxolimab. The receptors come from an adult with an advanced solid tumor such as melanoma, head and neck, liver or kidney cancer.

The chain is built from TRBV7-2 and TRBJ2-1; 7 positions match TRBD1. The CDR3 contains 14 residues. V shed 3 bases, J shed 12 bases, and the junction held 11 bases outside the gene matches. The germline gives CDR1 SGHTA, CDR2 FQGNSA. The CDR3 is CASSFGIGGRAQFF. For the CDR3, the DNA is TGTGCCAGCAGCTTCGGAATAGGGGGCAGAGCGCAGTTCTTC.

The CDR3 sequence is CASSLLGREAKNIQYF. Written as DNA, the CDR3 is TGTGCCAGCAGTCTACTTGGTAGGGAGGCCAAAAACATTCAGTACTTC. The chain links TRBV5-6 to TRBJ2-4; D might be TRBD2 (5 bases). CDR1 SGHDT and CDR2 YYEEEE come from the germline V gene. The CDR3 spans 16 residues. Trimming left V 5 bases short and J 1 base short, with 16 bases between.

The CDR3 loop reads CASSLVPTGVGGNTIYF. The CDR3 bases are TGTGCCAGCTCACTCGTCCCGACAGGGGTCGGTGGAAACACCATATATTTT. This chain joins TRBV18 and TRBJ1-3; TRBD1 agrees at 8 bases. Germline CDR1 reads KGHSH; CDR2 reads LQKENI. CDR3 length: 17 amino acids. V shed 4 bases and J 3 bases; nucleotides not matched to a gene: 11.

The CDR3 coding sequence is TGTGCCAGCAGCTTAGTGGTAGACCTGAATTCACCCCTCCACTTT. Translating it yields CASSLVVDLNSPLHF. The gene calls are TRBV7-2 and TRBJ1-6; D is unclear. The CDR3 loop spans 15 amino acids. The germline gives CDR1 SGHTA, CDR2 FQGNSA. V lost 1 base and J 7 bases, leaving 11 bases between the germline ends.

The chain couples TRBV14 to TRBJ1-6; TRBD1 is a possible D gene (6 bases). Germline V lookup: CDR1 SGHDN, CDR2 FVKESK. The CDR3 has 16 residues. V lost 4 bases and J 7 bases, leaving 17 bases between the germline ends. The CDR3 nucleotides read TGTGCCAGCAGCCTCCAGGGCAGGGGTCGGAATTCACCCCTCCACTTT. It encodes CASSLQGRGRNSPLHF.

The chain recombines TRBV10-3 with TRBJ2-1, with TRBD2 identical over 12 bases. The germline gives CDR1 ENHRY, CDR2 SYGVKD. V dropped 4 bases and J dropped 9; count of bases not matched to a gene: 4. This CDR3 is 14 amino acids long. CDR3 DNA: TGTGCCATCAGTGCTAGCGGGGGGGAGGGTGAGCAGTTCTTC. Its protein is CAISASGGEGEQFF.

This chain joins TRBV2 and TRBJ1-6; 8 nucleotides agree with TRBD1. CDR1 and CDR2 from the germline V gene are SNHLY and FYNNEI. This CDR3 comprises 15 residues. The V gene end was trimmed by 6 bases and the J gene end by 5 bases; junction bases not matched to a gene: 6. CDR3 sequence reads: CASRPSTGDNSPLHF. CDR3 DNA: TGTGCCAGCAGACCGTCGACAGGGGATAATTCACCCCTCCACTTT. Combining the CDR3 with reference TRBV2 and TRBJ1-6 gives the whole variable domain EPEVTQTPSHQVTQMGQEVILRCVPISNHLYFYWYRQILGQKVEFLVSFYNNEISEKSEIFDDQFSVERPDGSNFTLKIRSTKLEDSAMYFCASRPSTGDNSPLHFGNGTRLTVT.

The J gene is TRBJ1-4, the V gene TRBV6-5; TRBD1 might be the D (5 bases). This CDR3 has 14 amino acids. V gave up 7 bases and J gave up 6 bases, with 15 bases separating them. Germline CDR1 and CDR2: MNHEY and SVGAGI. The CDR3 sequence is CASTNGGSHEKLFF. CDR3 nucleotides: TGTGCCAGCACCAACGGGGGGTCCCATGAAAAACTGTTTTTT.

The CDR3 reads CASSSPGINSPLHF. The CDR3 DNA reads as TGTGCCAGCAGTTCCCCAGGTATCAATTCACCCCTCCACTTT. V usage is TRBV28 and J usage is TRBJ1-6; D not certain. Trimming stripped 4 bases from V and 7 bases from J, with 11 bases between. From germline, CDR1 is MDHEN and CDR2 SYDVKM. The CDR3 has 14 amino acids.

The chain carries TRBV27 and TRBJ1-6; tentatively, D is TRBD1 (5 bases). V shed 3 bases and J shed 2 bases, with 11 bases lying between them. CDR1 and CDR2 (germline): MNHEY, SMNVEV (reference sequence). The CDR3 extends over 16 amino acids. The CDR3, as DNA: TGTGCCAGCAGTTTGATGGGGCAGACCTATAATTCACCCCTCCACTTT. Translated: CASSLMGQTYNSPLHF.

The CDR3 sequence: CASSYRDRAYEQYF. The DNA of the CDR3 is TGTGCCAGCAGTTACAGGGACAGAGCCTACGAGCAGTACTTC. This rearrangement joins TRBV6-5 to TRBJ2-7; the match to TRBD1 covers 7 bases. CDR1 MNHEY and CDR2 SVGAGI come from the germline V gene. This CDR3 is built from 14 residues. Trimming cost V 2 bases and J 2 bases; bases outside gene matches: 3.

The V and J genes are TRBV18 and TRBJ1-6; D is perhaps TRBD1 (6 bases). This CDR3 is 15 amino acids long. CDR1 and CDR2 (germline): KGHSH, LQKENI. With 3 bases removed from V and 7 bases from J, the gap between germline ends came to 13 bases. CDR3 protein: CASSPAQGPNSPLHF. CDR3 nucleotide sequence: TGTGCCAGCTCACCTGCGCAGGGGCCAAATTCACCCCTCCACTTT. Full variable domain (remainder filled in from reference TRBV18 and TRBJ1-6): NAGVMQNPRHLVRRRGQEARLRCSPMKGHSHVYWYRQLPEEGLKFMVYLQKENIIDESGMPKERFSAEFPKEGPSILRIQQVVRGDSAAYFCASSPAQGPNSPLHFGNGTRLTVT.

The chain carries TRBV6-1 and TRBJ1-2, with D tentatively TRBD1 (5 bases). The CDR3 length is 14 residues. V was shortened by 5 bases and J by 8 bases, with 18 bases between the two germline ends. The germline V gene has CDR1 MNHNS and CDR2 SASEGT. The CDR3 nucleotides read TGTGCCAGCAGTAGCGCAGGGAGTCGGCGAGGCTACACCTTC. Amino acids: CASSSAGSRRGYTF.

J is TRBJ1-1 and V is TRBV9; perhaps TRBD1 as D (6 bases). The V end was cut by 4 bases, the J end by 0 bases, with 16 bases between. The CDR3 length is 16 residues. Germline V gives CDR1 SGDLS, CDR2 YYNGEE. DNA for the CDR3: TGTGCCAGCAGCCCCTATGGCGGGGGCCTGAACACTGAAGCTTTCTTT. Translated: CASSPYGGGLNTEAFF.

CDR3 residues: CASSLGQGLQSYEQYF. In DNA, the CDR3 is TGTGCCAGCAGCTTAGGCCAGGGGCTCCAGTCCTACGAGCAGTACTTC. V gene TRBV7-6 combines with J gene TRBJ2-7; D is possibly TRBD1 (6 bases). In germline, CDR1 is SGHVS, CDR2 FNYEAQ. This CDR3 is 16 amino acids long. Trimming left V 1 base short and J 1 base short, with 14 bases between.

The chain has TRBV7-9 and TRBJ1-2; 7 bases fit TRBD1. This CDR3 comprises 15 residues. J lost 4 bases, V lost 2 bases, and 7 bases had no gene match. Germline lookup yields CDR1 SEHNR and CDR2 FQNEAQ (reference sequence). The CDR3 DNA is TGTGCCAGCAGCTTAACAGGGGTTCAGGGCTATGGCTACACCTTC. This translates into CASSLTGVQGYGYTF.

The chain uses TRBV15 and TRBJ2-7, with TRBD1 identical over 10 bases. V lost 2 bases to trimming and J lost 6 bases; unmatched junction nucleotides: 7. Germline V gives CDR1 LNHNV, CDR2 YYDKDF (reference sequence). The CDR3 is 15 amino acids. The CDR3 reads CATSRFLTGGVEQYF. The CDR3 DNA sequence: TGTGCCACCAGCAGATTCCTGACAGGGGGCGTCGAGCAGTACTTC.

This clone showed up just once. The chain uses TRBV2 and TRBJ1-5; TRBD1 agrees at 9 bases. CDR1 is SNHLY and CDR2 is FYNNEI in the germline V gene. The CDR3 length is 15 residues. With V trimmed by 5 bases and J by 6 bases, 8 bases remained unmatched. The CDR3 DNA reads as TGTGCCAGCAGTAGGTGGACAGGGGTGGGTCAGCCCCAGCATTTT. Residues: CASSRWTGVGQPQHF.

A few counts support this clone. The genes are TRBV6-5 and TRBJ2-7; a possible D gene is TRBD1 (5 bases). This CDR3 is 14 amino acids long. Trimming cost V 9 bases and J 2 bases, with 17 bases left between them. In germline, CDR1 is MNHEY, CDR2 SVGAGI. This chain's CDR3 is CASRRWKGPYEQYF. As DNA, the CDR3 is TGTGCCAGTCGTAGATGGAAGGGGCCCTACGAGCAGTACTTC.

The genes are TRBV7-2 and TRBJ2-2, with 8 nucleotides matching TRBD2. Losses at the gene ends were 4 bases for V and 7 bases for J; bases not matched to a gene: 8. CDR1 and CDR2 (germline): SGHTA, FQGNSA. There are 15 residues in the CDR3. The CDR3 sequence is CASSSQRGRVGELFF. The CDR3 DNA follows: TGTGCCAGCAGCTCACAGCGGGGGAGGGTCGGGGAGCTGTTTTTT. Combining the CDR3 with reference TRBV7-2 and TRBJ2-2 gives the whole variable domain GAGVSQSPSNKVTEKGKDVELRCDPISGHTALYWYRQSLGQGLEFLIYFQGNSAPDKSGLPSDRFSAERTGGSVSTLTIQRTQQEDSAVYLCASSSQRGRVGELFFGEGSRLTVL.

This chain uses TRBV5-1 with TRBJ1-2, with D perhaps matching TRBD1 (5 bases). Trimming left V 0 bases short and J 8 bases short, with 17 bases between. The CDR3 is 15 amino acids. Germline V gives CDR1 SGHRS, CDR2 YFSETQ. DNA of the CDR3: TGCGCCAGCAGCTTGGGAGGGACCGCTGAATCCGGCTACACCTTC. This sequence encodes CASSLGGTAESGYTF. Complete variable domain (other parts from reference TRBV5-1 and TRBJ1-2): KAGVTQTPRYLIKTRGQQVTLSCSPISGHRSVSWYQQTPGQGLQFLFEYFSETQRNKGNFPGRFSGRQFSNSRSEMNVSTLELGDSALYLCASSLGGTAESGYTFGSGTRLTVV.

The V and J genes are TRBV28 and TRBJ1-1; the D is unclear. V lost 5 bases to trimming and J lost 6 bases, with 7 bases between them. Germline V lookup: CDR1 MDHEN, CDR2 SYDVKM. The CDR3 contains 11 residues. The CDR3 nucleotides read TGTGCCAGCAGTCTGAGGGCTGAAGCTTTCTTT. It specifies CASSLRAEAFF. The entire variable domain, with the rest obtained from reference TRBV28 and TRBJ1-1, is as follows: DVKVTQSSRYLVKRTGEKVFLECVQDMDHENMFWYRQDPGLGLRLIYFSYDVKMKEKGDIPEGYSVSREKKERFSLILESASTNQTSMYLCASSLRAEAFFGQGTRLTVV.

The count of this clone is one. The rearrangement joins TRBV7-6 to TRBJ1-2, with D unresolved. V was clipped by 5 bases and J by 5 bases, with 15 bases between them. CDR1 SGHVS and CDR2 FNYEAQ come from the germline V gene. The CDR3 spans 14 residues. The CDR3 sequence is CASSPALTPYGYTF. The CDR3 DNA follows: TGTGCCAGCAGCCCCGCCTTGACTCCTTATGGCTACACCTTC.

In DNA, the CDR3 is TGTGCCAGCAGCACGTCCGGGACAGGCCAGACTGGCTATGGCTACACCTTC. Its protein product is CASSTSGTGQTGYGYTF. The genes are TRBV7-2 and TRBJ1-2, with 8 positions matching TRBD1. Germline assignment: CDR1 SGHTA and CDR2 FQGNSA. V lost 5 bases and J lost 4; bases outside the gene matches: 15. This CDR3 has 17 amino acids.

J is TRBJ1-1 and V is TRBV7-3; D may be TRBD1 (5 bases). The V end was cut by 5 bases, the J end by 0 bases, with 10 bases between. The CDR3 runs to 14 residues. Germline-derived CDR1 and CDR2 are SGHTA and FQGTGA. This CDR3 is CASSKGLMNTEAFF. The CDR3 DNA reads as TGTGCCAGCAGCAAGGGACTGATGAACACTGAAGCTTTCTTT.

This clone was found once. The chain couples TRBV18 to TRBJ1-2, with 8 bases matching TRBD1. The germline CDR1 and CDR2 sequences are KGHSH and LQKENI. The CDR3 is 17 amino acids. With V trimmed by 2 bases and J by 4 bases, 12 bases remained unmatched. CDR3: CASSPDRGRASPYGYTF. Written as DNA, the CDR3 is TGTGCCAGCTCACCAGACAGGGGCCGCGCCTCCCCCTATGGCTACACCTTC.

The V and J genes are TRBV30 and TRBJ2-3, with D possibly being TRBD1 or TRBD2 (5 bases each). With 0 bases removed from V and 4 bases from J, the gap between germline ends came to 14 bases. CDR3 length: 15 amino acids. The V gene's germline CDR1 is GTSNPN and CDR2 SVGIG (reference sequence). CDR3 DNA sequence: TGTGCCTGGAGTGTTAAGGGACCCGACGCAGATACGCAGTATTTT. This translates into CAWSVKGPDADTQYF.

This rearrangement joins TRBV10-3 to TRBJ2-7; D is unclear. The germline gives CDR1 ENHRY, CDR2 SYGVKD. The CDR3 contains 15 residues. The V and J ends lost 6 bases and 6 bases respectively, with 21 bases between them. As DNA, the CDR3 is TGTGCCATCAGCCTGACTTCTACAGAGGCTGGCGAGCAGTACTTC. Translation: CAISLTSTEAGEQYF.

This rearrangement joins TRBV11-2 to TRBJ2-7; D is tentatively TRBD1 or TRBD2 (6 bases each). The CDR3 is made up of 16 amino acids. Trimming stripped 3 bases from V and 2 bases from J, with 17 bases between. Germline V gene lookup returns CDR1 SGHAT and CDR2 FQNNGV. The CDR3 bases are TGTGCCAGCAGCTTCTCCATGGACGGGGGCGCCTACGAGCAGTACTTC. Protein: CASSFSMDGGAYEQYF.

J is TRBJ2-6 and V is TRBV4-1, with 7 bases fitting TRBD1. Germline V gives CDR1 MGHRA, CDR2 YSYEKL. This CDR3 contains 19 residues. Unmatched junction bases numbered 8, after V lost 0 bases and J lost 0 bases. In DNA form, the CDR3 reads TGCGCCAGCAGCCAAGATCAGACAGGGATTTACTCTGGGGCCAACGTCCTGACTTTC. It specifies CASSQDQTGIYSGANVLTF.

The chain employs TRBV19 and TRBJ2-3; 12 nucleotides agree with TRBD1. CDR3 length: 14 amino acids. Unmatched junction bases numbered 9, after V lost 7 bases and J lost 10 bases. The germline CDR1 and CDR2 sequences are LNHDA and SQIVND (reference sequence). The chain's CDR3 is CASNSGTGGISQYF. The CDR3 nucleotides read TGTGCCAGTAATTCCGGGACAGGGGGCATCTCGCAGTATTTT.

The chain joins TRBV18 to TRBJ1-2; tentatively, D is TRBD1 (5 bases). V was pared by 6 bases and J by 4 bases, with 15 bases between. The CDR3 is made up of 14 amino acids. Germline V lookup: CDR1 KGHSH, CDR2 LQKENI. DNA of the CDR3: TGTGCCAGCTCGCGGGGCGAGTTGGGCTATGGCTACACCTTC. Encoded protein: CASSRGELGYGYTF. Together with reference TRBV18 and TRBJ1-2, the CDR3 gives the full variable domain: NAGVMQNPRHLVRRRGQEARLRCSPMKGHSHVYWYRQLPEEGLKFMVYLQKENIIDESGMPKERFSAEFPKEGPSILRIQQVVRGDSAAYFCASSRGELGYGYTFGSGTRLTVV.